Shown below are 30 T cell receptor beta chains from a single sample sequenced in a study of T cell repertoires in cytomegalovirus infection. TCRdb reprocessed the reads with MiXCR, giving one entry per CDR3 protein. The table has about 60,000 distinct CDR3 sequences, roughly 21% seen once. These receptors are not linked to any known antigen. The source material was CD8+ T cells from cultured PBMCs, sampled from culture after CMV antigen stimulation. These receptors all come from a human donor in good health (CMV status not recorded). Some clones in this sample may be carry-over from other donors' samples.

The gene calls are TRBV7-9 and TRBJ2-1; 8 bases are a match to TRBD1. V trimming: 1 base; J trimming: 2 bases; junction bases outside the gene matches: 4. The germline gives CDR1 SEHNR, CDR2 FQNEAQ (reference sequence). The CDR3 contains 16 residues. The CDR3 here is CASSLGPGQAYNEQFF. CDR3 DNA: TGTGCCAGCAGCTTAGGTCCGGGACAGGCCTACAATGAGCAGTTCTTC. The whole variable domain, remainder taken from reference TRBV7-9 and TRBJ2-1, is DTGVSQNPRHKITKRGQNVTFRCDPISEHNRLYWYRQTLGQGPEFLTYFQNEAQLEKSRLLSDRFSAERPKGSFSTLEIQRTEQGDSAMYLCASSLGPGQAYNEQFFGPGTRLTVL.

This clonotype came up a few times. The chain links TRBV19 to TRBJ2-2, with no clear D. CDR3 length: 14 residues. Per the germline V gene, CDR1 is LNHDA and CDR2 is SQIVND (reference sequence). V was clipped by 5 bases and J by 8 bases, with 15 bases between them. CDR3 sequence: CASSETSSPGELFF. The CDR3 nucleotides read TGTGCCAGTAGTGAGACAAGTTCCCCGGGGGAGCTGTTTTTT. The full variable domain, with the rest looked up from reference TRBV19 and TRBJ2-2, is DGGITQSPKYLFRKEGQNVTLSCEQNLNHDAMYWYRQDPGQGLRLIYYSQIVNDFQKGDIAEGYSVSREKKESFPLTVTSAQKNPTAFYLCASSETSSPGELFFGEGSRLTVL.

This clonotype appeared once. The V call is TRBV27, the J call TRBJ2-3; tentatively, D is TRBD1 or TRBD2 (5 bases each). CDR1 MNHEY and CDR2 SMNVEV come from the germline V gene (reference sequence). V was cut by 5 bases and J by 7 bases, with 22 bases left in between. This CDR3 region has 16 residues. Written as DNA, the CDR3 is TGTGCCAGCAGTCTACCGGGACCAGCGGCGGAGAATACGCAGTATTTT. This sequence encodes CASSLPGPAAENTQYF.

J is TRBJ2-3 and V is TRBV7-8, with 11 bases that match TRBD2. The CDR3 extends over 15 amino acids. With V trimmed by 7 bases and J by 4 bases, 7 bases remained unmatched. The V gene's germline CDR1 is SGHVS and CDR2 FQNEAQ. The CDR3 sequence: CASTFSGGAADTQYF. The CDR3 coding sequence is TGTGCCAGCACCTTTAGCGGGGGGGCCGCAGATACGCAGTATTTT.

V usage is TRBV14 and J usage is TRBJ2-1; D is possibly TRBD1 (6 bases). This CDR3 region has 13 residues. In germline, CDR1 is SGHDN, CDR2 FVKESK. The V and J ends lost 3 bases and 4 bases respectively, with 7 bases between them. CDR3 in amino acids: CASSQGTYNEQFF. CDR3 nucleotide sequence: TGTGCCAGCAGCCAGGGGACATACAATGAGCAGTTCTTC.

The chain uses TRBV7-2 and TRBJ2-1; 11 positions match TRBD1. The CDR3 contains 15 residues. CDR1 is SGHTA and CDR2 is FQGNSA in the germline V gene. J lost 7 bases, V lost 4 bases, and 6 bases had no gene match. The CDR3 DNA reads TGTGCCAGCAGCTCGGACAGGGGGCTTAGGAATGAGCAGTTCTTC. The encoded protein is CASSSDRGLRNEQFF.

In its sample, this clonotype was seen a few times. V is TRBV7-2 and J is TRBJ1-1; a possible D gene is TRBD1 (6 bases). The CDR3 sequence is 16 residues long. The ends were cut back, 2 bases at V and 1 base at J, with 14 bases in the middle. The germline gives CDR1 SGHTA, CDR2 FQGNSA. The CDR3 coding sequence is TGTGCCAGCAGCTTAAGGGGGTTAGGGGGGAACACTGAAGCTTTCTTT. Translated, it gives CASSLRGLGGNTEAFF. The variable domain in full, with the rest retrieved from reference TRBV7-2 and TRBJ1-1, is GAGVSQSPSNKVTEKGKDVELRCDPISGHTALYWYRQSLGQGLEFLIYFQGNSAPDKSGLPSDRFSAERTGGSVSTLTIQRTQQEDSAVYLCASSLRGLGGNTEAFFGQGTRLTVV.

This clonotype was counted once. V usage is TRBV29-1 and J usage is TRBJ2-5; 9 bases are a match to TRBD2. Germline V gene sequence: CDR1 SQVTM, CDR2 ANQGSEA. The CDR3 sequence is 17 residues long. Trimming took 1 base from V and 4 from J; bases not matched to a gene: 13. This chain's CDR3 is CSVEVWRERGAGETQYF. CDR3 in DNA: TGCAGCGTTGAAGTGTGGAGGGAGCGGGGGGCTGGAGAGACCCAGTACTTC.

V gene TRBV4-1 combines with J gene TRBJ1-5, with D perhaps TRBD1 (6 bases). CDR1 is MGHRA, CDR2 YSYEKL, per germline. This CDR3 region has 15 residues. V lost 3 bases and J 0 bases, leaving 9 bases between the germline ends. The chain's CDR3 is CASSQGTPSNQPQHF. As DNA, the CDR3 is TGCGCCAGCAGCCAGGGGACACCTAGCAATCAGCCCCAGCATTTT.

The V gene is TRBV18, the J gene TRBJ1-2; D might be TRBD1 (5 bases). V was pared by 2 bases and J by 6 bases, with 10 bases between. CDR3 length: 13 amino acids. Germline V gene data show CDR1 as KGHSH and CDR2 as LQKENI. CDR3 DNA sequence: TGTGCCAGCTCACCATCAGGGCTGAATGGCTACACCTTC. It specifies CASSPSGLNGYTF. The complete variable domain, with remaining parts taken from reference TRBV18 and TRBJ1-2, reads NAGVMQNPRHLVRRRGQEARLRCSPMKGHSHVYWYRQLPEEGLKFMVYLQKENIIDESGMPKERFSAEFPKEGPSILRIQQVVRGDSAAYFCASSPSGLNGYTFGSGTRLTVV.

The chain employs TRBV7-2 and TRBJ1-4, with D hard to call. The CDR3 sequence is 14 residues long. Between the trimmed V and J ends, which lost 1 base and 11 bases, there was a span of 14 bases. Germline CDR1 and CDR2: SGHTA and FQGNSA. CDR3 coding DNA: TGTGCCAGCAGCTTAGGCAGGCGTGATGGGAAACTGTTTTTT. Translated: CASSLGRRDGKLFF. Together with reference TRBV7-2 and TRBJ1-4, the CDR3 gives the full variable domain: GAGVSQSPSNKVTEKGKDVELRCDPISGHTALYWYRQSLGQGLEFLIYFQGNSAPDKSGLPSDRFSAERTGGSVSTLTIQRTQQEDSAVYLCASSLGRRDGKLFFGSGTQLSVL.

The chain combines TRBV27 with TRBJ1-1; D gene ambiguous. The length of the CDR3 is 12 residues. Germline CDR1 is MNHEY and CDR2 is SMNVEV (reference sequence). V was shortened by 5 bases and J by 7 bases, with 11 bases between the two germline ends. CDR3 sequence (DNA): TGTGCCAGCAGTGGCGGGCCACTTGAAGCTTTCTTT. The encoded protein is CASSGGPLEAFF.

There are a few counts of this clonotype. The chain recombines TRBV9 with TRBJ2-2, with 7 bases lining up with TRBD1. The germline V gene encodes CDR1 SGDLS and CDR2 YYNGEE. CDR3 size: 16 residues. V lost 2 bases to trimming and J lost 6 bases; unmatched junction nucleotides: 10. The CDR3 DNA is TGTGCCAGCAGCGTCCGTGGGGACAGAATATCCGGGGAGCTGTTTTTT. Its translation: CASSVRGDRISGELFF.

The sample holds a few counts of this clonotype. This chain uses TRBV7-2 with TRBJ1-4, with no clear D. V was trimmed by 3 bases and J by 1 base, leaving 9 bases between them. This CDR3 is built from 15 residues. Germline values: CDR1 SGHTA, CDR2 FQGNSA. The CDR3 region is CASSLLRETNEKLFF. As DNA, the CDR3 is TGTGCCAGCAGCTTGTTAAGGGAAACTAATGAAAAACTGTTTTTT.

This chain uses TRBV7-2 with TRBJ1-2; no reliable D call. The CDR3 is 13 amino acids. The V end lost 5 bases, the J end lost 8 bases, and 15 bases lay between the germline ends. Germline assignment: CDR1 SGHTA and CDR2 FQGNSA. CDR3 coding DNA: TGTGCCAGCAGCCCTCCTCGAGGATGGGGCTACACCTTC. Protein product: CASSPPRGWGYTF.

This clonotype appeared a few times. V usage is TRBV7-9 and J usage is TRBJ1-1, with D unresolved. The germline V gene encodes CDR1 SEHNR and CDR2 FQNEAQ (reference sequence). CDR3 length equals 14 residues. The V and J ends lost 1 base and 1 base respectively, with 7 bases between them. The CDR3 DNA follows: TGTGCCAGCAGCTTAGTTTTCCCGAACACTGAAGCTTTCTTT. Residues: CASSLVFPNTEAFF.

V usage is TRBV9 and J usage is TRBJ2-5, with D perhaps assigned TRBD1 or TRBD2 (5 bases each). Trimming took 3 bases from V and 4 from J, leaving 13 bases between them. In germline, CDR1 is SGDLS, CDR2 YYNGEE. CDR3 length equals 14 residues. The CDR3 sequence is CASSGGIWGETQYF. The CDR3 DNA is TGTGCCAGCAGCGGGGGGATCTGGGGAGAGACCCAGTACTTC.

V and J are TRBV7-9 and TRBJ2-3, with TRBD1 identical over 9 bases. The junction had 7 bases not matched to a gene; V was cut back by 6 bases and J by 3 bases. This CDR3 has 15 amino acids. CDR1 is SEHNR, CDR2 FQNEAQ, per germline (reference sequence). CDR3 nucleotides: TGTGCCAGCAGAGGACAGGGGTTAGGTACAGATACGCAGTATTTT. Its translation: CASRGQGLGTDTQYF.

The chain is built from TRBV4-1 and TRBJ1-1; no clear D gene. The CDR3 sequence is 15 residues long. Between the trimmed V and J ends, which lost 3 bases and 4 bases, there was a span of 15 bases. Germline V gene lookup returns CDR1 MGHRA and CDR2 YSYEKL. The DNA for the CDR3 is TGCGCCAGCAGCCAGAGAAAGGAGGGTGGCACTGAAGCTTTCTTT. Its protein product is CASSQRKEGGTEAFF.

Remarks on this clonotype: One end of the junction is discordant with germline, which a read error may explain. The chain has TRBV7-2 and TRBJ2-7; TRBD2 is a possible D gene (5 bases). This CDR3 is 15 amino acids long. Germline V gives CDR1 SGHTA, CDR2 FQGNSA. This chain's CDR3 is CASSPPGVYSYKQYF. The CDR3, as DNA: TGTGCCAGCAGCCCTCCCGGGGTCTACTCCTACAAGCAGTACTTC.

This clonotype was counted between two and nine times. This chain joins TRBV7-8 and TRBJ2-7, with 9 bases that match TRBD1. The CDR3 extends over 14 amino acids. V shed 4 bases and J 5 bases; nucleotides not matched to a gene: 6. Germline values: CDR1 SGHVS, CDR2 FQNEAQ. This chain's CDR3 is CASSSLTGGNEQYF. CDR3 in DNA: TGTGCCAGCAGCTCACTGACAGGGGGTAACGAGCAGTACTTC.

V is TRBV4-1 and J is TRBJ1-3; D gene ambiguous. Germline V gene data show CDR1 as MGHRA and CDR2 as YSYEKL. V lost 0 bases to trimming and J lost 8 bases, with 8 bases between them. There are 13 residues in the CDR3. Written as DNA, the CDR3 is TGCGCCAGCAGCCAAGATCTCCGCGACACCATATATTTT. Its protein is CASSQDLRDTIYF.

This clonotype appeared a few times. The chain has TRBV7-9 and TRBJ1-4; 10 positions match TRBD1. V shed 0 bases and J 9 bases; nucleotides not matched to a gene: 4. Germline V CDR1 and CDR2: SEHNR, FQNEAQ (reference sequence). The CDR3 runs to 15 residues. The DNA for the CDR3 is TGTGCCAGCAGCTTAGCCTCGGGACAGGGGAAAAAACTGTTTTTT. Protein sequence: CASSLASGQGKKLFF. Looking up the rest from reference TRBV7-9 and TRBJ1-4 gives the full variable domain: DTGVSQNPRHKITKRGQNVTFRCDPISEHNRLYWYRQTLGQGPEFLTYFQNEAQLEKSRLLSDRFSAERPKGSFSTLEIQRTEQGDSAMYLCASSLASGQGKKLFFGSGTQLSVL.

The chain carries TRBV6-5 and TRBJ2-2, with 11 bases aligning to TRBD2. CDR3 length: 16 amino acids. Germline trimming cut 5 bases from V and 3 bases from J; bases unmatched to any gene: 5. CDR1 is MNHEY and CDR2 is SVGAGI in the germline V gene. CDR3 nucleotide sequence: TGTGCCAGCAGTCCCCGACTAGCGGGGTACACCGGGGAGCTGTTTTTT. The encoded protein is CASSPRLAGYTGELFF.

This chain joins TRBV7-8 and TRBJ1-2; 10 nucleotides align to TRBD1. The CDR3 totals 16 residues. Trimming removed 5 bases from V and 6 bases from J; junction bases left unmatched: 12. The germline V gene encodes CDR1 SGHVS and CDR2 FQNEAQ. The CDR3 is CASSHPLLGQGDGYTF. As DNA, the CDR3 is TGTGCCAGCAGCCATCCTCTCCTCGGACAGGGGGATGGCTACACCTTC.

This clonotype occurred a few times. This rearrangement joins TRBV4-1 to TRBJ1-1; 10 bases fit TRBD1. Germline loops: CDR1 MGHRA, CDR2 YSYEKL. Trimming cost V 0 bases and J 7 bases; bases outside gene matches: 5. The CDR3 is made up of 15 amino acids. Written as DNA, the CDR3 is TGCGCCAGCAGCCAAGAATTCGGGACAGGGGATGAAGCTTTCTTT. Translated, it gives CASSQEFGTGDEAFF.

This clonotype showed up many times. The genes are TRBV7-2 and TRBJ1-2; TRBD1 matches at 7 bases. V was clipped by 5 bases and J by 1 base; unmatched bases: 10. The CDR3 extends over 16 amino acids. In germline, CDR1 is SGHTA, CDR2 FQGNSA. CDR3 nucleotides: TGTGCCAGCAGCCCCGCCACAGGGGCCTTTAACTATGGCTACACCTTC. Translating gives CASSPATGAFNYGYTF.

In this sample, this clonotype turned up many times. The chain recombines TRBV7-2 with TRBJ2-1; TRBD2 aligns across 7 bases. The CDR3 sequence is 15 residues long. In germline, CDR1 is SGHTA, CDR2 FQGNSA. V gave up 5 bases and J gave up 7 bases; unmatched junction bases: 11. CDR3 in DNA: TGTGCCAGCAGCCCAGGACTAGAGCTGTGGAATGAGCAGTTCTTC. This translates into CASSPGLELWNEQFF.

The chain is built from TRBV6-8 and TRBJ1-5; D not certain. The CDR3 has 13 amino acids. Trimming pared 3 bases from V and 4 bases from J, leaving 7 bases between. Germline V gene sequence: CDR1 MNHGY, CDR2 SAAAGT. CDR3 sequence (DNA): TGTGCCAGCAGTTATGCGCTAAATCAGCCCCAGCATTTT. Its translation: CASSYALNQPQHF.

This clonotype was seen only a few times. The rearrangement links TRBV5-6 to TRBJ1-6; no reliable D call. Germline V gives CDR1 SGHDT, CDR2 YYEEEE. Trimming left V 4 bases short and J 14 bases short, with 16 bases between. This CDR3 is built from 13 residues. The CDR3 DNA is TGTGCCAGCAGCCCCGTGGAATCCCCGACCCTCCACTTT. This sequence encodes CASSPVESPTLHF.